The T cell receptor beta chain described here comes from a study of neurological immune-mediated disorders. This clonotype was detected many times. Where libraries were unsorted, they were derived from 2 million PBMCs stored at -80 degrees C. The cDNA was synthesized by 5'RACE incorporating 10-nucleotide random UMIs. From the 5' RACE reads, TCRdb called clonotypes with MiXCR, one entry per CDR3 protein. The sample shows 30,000 to 45,000 distinct CDR3 sequences, 10% of them seen only once. The CDR3 spans 14 residues. J gave up 7 bases and V 6 bases, and 5 bases lay outside the gene matches. CDR1 and CDR2 from the germline V gene are MNHNS and SASEGT.

The chain combines TRBV6-1 with TRBJ2-1; the match to TRBD2 covers 11 bases. The sample taken for sequencing was PBMCs. The clonotype was recovered from a woman in her twenties or thirties with HTLV-1-associated myelopathy (HAM/TSP). The CDR3 loop is CASRSLAGGNEQFF. CDR3 DNA: TGTGCCAGCAGGTCTCTAGCGGGGGGAAATGAGCAGTTCTTC.